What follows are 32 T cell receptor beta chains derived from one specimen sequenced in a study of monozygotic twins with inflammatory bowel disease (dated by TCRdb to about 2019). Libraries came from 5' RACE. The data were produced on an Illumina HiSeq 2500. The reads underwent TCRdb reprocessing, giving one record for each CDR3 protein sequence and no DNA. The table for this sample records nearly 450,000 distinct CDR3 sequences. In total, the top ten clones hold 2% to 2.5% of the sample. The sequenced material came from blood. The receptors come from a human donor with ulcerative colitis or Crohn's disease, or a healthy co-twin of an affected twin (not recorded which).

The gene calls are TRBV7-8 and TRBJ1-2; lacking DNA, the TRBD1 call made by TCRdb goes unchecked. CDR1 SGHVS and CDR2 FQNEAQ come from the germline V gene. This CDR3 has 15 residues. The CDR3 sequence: CASSLLRVEWSGYTF.

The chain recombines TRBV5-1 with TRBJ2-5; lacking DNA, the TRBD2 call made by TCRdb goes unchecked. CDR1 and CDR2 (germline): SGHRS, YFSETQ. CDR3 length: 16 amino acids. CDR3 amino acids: CASSLDTSGDQETQYF.

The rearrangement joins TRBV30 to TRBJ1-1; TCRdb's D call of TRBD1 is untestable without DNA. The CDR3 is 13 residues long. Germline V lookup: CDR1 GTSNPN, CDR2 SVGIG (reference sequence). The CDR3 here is CAWRWGGNTEAFF.

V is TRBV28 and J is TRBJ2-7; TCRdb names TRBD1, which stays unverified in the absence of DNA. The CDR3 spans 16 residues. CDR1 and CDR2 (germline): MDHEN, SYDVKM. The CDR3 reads CASSLSRAQTFYEQYF.

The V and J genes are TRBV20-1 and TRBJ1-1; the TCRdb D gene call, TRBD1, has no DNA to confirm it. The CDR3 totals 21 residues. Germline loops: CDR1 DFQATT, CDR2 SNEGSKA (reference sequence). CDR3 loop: CSARPNSGTEAKLFMNTEAFF.

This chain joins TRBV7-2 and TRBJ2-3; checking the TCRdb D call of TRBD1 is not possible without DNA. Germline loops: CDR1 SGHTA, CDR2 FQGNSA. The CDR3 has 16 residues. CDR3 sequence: CASSPRTGGAADTQYF.

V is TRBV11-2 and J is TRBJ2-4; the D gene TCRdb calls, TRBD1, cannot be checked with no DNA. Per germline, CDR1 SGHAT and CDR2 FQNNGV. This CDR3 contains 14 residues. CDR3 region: CASSPGTDGNIQYF.

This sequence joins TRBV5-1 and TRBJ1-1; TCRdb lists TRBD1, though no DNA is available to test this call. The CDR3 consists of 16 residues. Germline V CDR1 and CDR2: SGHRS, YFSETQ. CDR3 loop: CASSLGGGRGQTEAFF. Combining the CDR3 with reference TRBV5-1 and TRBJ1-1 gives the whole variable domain KAGVTQTPRYLIKTRGQQVTLSCSPISGHRSVSWYQQTPGQGLQFLFEYFSETQRNKGNFPGRFSGRQFSNSRSEMNVSTLELGDSALYLCASSLGGGRGQTEAFFGQGTRLTVV.

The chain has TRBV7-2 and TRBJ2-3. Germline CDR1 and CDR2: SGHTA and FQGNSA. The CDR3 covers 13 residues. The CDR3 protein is CASSPRSADTQYF.

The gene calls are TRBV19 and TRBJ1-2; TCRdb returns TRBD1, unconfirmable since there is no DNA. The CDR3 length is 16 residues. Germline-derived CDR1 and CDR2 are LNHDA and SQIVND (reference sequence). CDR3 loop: CASTVATGTGGYGYTF.

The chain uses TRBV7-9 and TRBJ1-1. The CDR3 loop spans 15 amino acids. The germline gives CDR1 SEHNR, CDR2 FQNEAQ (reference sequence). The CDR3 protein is CASSGWGGANTEAFF.

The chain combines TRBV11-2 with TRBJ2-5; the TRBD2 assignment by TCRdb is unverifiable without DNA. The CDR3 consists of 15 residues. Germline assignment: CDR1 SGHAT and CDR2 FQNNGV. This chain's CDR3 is CASSLVLAGIETQYF.

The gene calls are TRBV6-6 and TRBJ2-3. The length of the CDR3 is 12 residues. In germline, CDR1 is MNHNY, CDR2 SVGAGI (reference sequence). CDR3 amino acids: CASTGSTDTQYF.

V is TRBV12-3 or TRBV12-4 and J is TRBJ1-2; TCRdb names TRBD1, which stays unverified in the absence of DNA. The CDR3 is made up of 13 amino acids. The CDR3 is CASRPRTGYGYTF.

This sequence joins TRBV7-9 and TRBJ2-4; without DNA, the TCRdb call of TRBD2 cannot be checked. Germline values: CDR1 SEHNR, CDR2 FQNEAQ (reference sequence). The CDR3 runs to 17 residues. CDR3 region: CASSLGQGLLAKNMQYF.

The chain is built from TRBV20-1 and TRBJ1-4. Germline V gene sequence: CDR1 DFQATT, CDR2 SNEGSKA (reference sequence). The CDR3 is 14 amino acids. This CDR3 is CSATSRGPGEKLFF.

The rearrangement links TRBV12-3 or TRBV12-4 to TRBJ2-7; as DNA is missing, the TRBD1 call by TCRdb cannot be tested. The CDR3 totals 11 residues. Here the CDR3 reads CASRGRGEQYF.

The CDR3 protein is CASSRTTVNYGYTF. The chain employs TRBV19 and TRBJ1-2. Germline assignment: CDR1 LNHDA and CDR2 SQIVND (reference sequence). This CDR3 spans 14 amino acids.

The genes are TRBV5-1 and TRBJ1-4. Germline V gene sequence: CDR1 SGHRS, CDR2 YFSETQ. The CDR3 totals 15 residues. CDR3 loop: CASSWSRATNEKLFF. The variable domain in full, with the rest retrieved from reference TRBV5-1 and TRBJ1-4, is KAGVTQTPRYLIKTRGQQVTLSCSPISGHRSVSWYQQTPGQGLQFLFEYFSETQRNKGNFPGRFSGRQFSNSRSEMNVSTLELGDSALYLCASSWSRATNEKLFFGSGTQLSVL.

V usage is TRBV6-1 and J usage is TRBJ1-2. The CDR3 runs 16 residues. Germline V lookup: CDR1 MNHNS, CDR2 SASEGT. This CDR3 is CASGGTSSNRGYGYTF.

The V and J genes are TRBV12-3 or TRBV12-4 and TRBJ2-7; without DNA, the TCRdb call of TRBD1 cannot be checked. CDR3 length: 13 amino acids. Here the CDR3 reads CASSPGQGLEQYF.

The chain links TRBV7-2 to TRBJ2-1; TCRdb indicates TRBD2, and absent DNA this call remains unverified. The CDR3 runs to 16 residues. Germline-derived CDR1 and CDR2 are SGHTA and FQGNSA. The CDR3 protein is CASSTGGVSSYNEQFF. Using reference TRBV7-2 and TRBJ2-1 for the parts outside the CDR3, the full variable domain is GAGVSQSPSNKVTEKGKDVELRCDPISGHTALYWYRQSLGQGLEFLIYFQGNSAPDKSGLPSDRFSAERTGGSVSTLTIQRTQQEDSAVYLCASSTGGVSSYNEQFFGPGTRLTVL.

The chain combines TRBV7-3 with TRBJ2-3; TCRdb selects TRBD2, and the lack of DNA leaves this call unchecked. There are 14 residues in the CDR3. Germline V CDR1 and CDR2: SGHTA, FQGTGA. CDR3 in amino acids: CASSAGTRGDTQYF. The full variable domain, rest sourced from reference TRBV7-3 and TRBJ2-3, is GAGVSQTPSNKVTEKGKYVELRCDPISGHTALYWYRQSLGQGPEFLIYFQGTGAADDSGLPNDRFFAVRPEGSVSTLKIQRTERGDSAVYLCASSAGTRGDTQYFGPGTRLTVL.

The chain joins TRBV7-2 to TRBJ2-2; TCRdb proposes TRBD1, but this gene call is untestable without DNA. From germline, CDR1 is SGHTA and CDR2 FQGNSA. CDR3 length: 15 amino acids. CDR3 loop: CASSGRQGNTGELFF.

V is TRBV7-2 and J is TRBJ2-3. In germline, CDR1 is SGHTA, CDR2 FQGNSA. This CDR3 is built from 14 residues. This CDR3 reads CASRLLGSTDTQYF.

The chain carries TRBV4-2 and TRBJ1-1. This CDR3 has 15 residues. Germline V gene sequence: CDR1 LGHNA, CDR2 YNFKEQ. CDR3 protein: CASSQVDGLNTEAFF.

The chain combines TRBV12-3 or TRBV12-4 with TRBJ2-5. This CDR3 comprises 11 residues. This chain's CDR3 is CASSTQETQYF.

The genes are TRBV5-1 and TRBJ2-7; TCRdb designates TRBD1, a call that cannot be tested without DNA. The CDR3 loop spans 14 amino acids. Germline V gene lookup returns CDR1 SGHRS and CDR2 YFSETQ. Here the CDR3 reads CASRPGGGDYEQYF.

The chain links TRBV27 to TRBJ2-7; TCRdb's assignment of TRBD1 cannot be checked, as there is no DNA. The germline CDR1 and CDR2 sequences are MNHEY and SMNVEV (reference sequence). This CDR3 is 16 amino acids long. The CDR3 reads CANSYSPGGDPYEQYF.

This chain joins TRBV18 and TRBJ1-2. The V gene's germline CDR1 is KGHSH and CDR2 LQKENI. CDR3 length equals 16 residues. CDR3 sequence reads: CASSPNPTFRNYGYTF.

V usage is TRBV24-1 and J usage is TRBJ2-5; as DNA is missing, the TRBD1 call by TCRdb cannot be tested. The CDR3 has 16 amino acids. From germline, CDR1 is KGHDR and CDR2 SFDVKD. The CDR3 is CATSDFGGEEQETQYF.

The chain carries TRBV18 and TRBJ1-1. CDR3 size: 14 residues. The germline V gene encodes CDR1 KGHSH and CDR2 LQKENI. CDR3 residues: CASRRSGLNTEAFF.